This T cell receptor (beta chain) appears in the sequencing data of a study of regulatory and conventional T cells in breast cancer (dated by TCRdb to between 2014 and 2017). Trimming accounts for 4 bases at V and 5 bases at J, while the number of junction bases matched to no gene is 7. The CDR3 starts with the cysteine, ends with the phenylalanine, and has 15 residues. Solely the CDR3 DNA is kept, with 45 bases framed from the first base. CDR1 and CDR2, looked up from the germline V gene, are SGHRS and YFSETQ. Worth noting for this clonotype: Its antigen target is currently unknown. Per-base qualities were not stored, and no clone one base away is much larger.

The library was built by means of PCR. Sequencing used an Illumina MiSeq. The public reads were quality trimmed at Q25 with fastp and then assembled into clones with MiXCR by TCRdb, keeping productive beta chains. Rows merge per CDR3 protein into single entries with the most common DNA and genes. This sample gives more than 15,000 distinct CDR3 sequences in total; around a third of them show up just once. Approximately 1.6% of the sample is in the top ten clones. The sample taken for sequencing was conventional T cells from blood. The rearranged chain carries TRBV5-1 and TRBJ2-1, and TRBD1 aligns with 9 junction nucleotides. This TCR derives from a female donor in good health. The DNA sequence is as follows: TGCGCCAGCAGCCCGGGACAGGGAAGCCACAATGAGCAGTTCTTC. Translated, it gives CASSPGQGSHNEQFF.